One and the same sample provided the 5 T cell receptor delta chains below, sequenced in a study of gamma-delta T cells after stem cell transplantation. TCRdb redid the clone calls on the RT-PCR reads with CATT. The sample consists of 13,000 or so delta-chain clones, approximately 33% of them appearing once. Sequencing input: gamma-delta T cells. The receptors were sampled from a human donor. It is not recorded whose cells these are; they may come from a transplant donor.

The assigned J gene is TRDJ1, but the V gene is uncalled; no check of the table's D call, TRDD3, against the DNA was made. The CDR3 is 15 amino acids. The DNA of the CDR3 is TGTGCCACCAGGGACTGGGGGGAGTACACCGATAAACTCATCTTT. It specifies CATRDWGEYTDKLIF.

This clone has a handful of counts. V usage is TRDV1 and J usage is TRDJ1; 7 bases fit TRDD3. Germline values: CDR1 TSWWSYY, CDR2 QGS. After removal of 0 bases from V and 3 bases from J, the junction contained 7 bases not matched to a gene. This CDR3 is 16 amino acids long. The CDR3 DNA is TGTGCTCTTGGGGAACTAGGGATACACCCCTCCGATAAACTCATCTTT. It encodes CALGELGIHPSDKLIF.

The V gene is TRDV2, the J gene TRDJ2; 9 nucleotides match TRDD3. The J segment lost 4 bases and the V segment lost 3 bases, leaving 2 bases of the junction unmatched. The CDR3 loop spans 14 amino acids. Germline values: CDR1 GEAIGNYY, CDR2 EKD. The CDR3 spells CACDGLGETAQLFF. The DNA for the CDR3 is TGTGCCTGTGACGGACTGGGGGAGACAGCACAACTCTTCTTT.

This clone was recorded a few times. This sequence joins TRDV2 and TRDJ1, with 12 bases fitting TRDD3. Germline V gene sequence: CDR1 GEAIGNYY, CDR2 EKD. The CDR3 has 17 residues. V lost 0 bases and J lost 1; bases outside the gene matches: 5. DNA for the CDR3: TGTGCCTGTGACACCTCTGGGGGATACGCGGGCACCGATAAACTCATCTTT. Translated, it gives CACDTSGGYAGTDKLIF.

Only a few counts were recorded for this clone. The V gene is TRDV2, the J gene TRDJ2; the match to TRDD3 covers 11 bases. V shed 3 bases, J shed 9 bases, and the junction held 5 bases outside the gene matches. Germline CDR1 reads GEAIGNYY; CDR2 reads EKD. There are 14 residues in the CDR3. The CDR3 region is CACDQLGDKTQLFF. The CDR3 DNA reads TGTGCCTGTGACCAACTGGGGGATAAAACACAACTCTTCTTT.